This T cell receptor (beta chain) is from a study of T-cell memory formation after mild COVID-19. This clonotype has only one observation. CDR1 is SGHAT, CDR2 FQNNGV, per germline. V gave up 0 bases and J gave up 3 bases, with 12 bases separating them. The CDR3 has 15 amino acids. Researchers used 5'RACE with constant-segment primers to make TCR alpha and TCR beta cDNA libraries that carry sample barcodes and UMIs. TCRdb analysed the 5' RACE reads with MiXCR anew, one entry per CDR3 protein. The repertoire consists of tens of thousands of distinct CDR3 sequences, with around 15% occurring once and the leading ten covering roughly 1.5%.

This chain connects TRBV11-2 to TRBJ2-7; D perhaps matches TRBD1 (6 bases). This sequence was found in an adult who had mild COVID-19 (a few samples of this study predate the infection). Cell type and time point are not known. The sample taken for sequencing was PBMCs or a T cell subset sorted from them (not recorded which). This chain's CDR3 is CASSLEGPGDYEQYF. CDR3 DNA sequence: TGTGCCAGCAGCTTAGAAGGACCAGGGGACTACGAGCAGTACTTC. Full variable domain (remainder filled in from reference TRBV11-2 and TRBJ2-7): EAGVAQSPRYKIIEKRQSVAFWCNPISGHATLYWYQQILGQGPKLLIQFQNNGVVDDSQLPKDRFSAERLKGVDSTLKIQPAKLEDSAVYLCASSLEGPGDYEQYFGPGTRLTVT.